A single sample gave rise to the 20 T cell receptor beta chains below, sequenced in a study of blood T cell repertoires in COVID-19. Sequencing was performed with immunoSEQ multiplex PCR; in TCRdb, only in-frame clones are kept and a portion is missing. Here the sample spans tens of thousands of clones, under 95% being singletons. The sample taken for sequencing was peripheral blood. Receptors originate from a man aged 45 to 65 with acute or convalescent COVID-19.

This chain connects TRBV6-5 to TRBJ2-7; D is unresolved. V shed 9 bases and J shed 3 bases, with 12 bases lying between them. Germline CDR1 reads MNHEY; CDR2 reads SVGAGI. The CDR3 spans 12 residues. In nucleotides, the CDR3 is TGTGCCAGTAGAGGCGGAAGCTACGAGCAGTACTTC. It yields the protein CASRGGSYEQYF.

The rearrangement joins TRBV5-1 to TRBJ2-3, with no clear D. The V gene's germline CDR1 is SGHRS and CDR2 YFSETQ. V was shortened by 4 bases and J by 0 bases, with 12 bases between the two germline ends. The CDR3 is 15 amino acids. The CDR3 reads CASSSERSSTDTQYF. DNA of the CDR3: TGCGCCAGCAGCAGTGAGCGATCTAGCACAGATACGCAGTATTTT.

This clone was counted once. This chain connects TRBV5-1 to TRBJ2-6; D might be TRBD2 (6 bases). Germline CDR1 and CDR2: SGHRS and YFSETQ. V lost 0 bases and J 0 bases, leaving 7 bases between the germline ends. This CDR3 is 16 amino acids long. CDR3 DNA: TGCGCCAGCAGCTTGGGGGAGGACTCTGGGGCCAACGTCCTGACTTTC. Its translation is CASSLGEDSGANVLTF.

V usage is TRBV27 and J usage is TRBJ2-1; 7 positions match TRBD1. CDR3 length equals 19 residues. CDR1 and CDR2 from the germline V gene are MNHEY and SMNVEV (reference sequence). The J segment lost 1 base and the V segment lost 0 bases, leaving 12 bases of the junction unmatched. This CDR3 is CASSLSLDRSEGSYNEQFF. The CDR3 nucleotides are TGTGCCAGCAGTTTATCATTGGACAGGAGTGAAGGGTCCTACAATGAGCAGTTCTTC.

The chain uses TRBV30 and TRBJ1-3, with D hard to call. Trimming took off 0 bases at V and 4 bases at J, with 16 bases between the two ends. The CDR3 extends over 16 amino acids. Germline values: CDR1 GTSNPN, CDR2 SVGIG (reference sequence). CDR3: CAWSVLAAGKGNTIYF. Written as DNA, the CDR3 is TGTGCCTGGAGTGTGCTCGCTGCCGGGAAAGGAAACACCATATATTTT.

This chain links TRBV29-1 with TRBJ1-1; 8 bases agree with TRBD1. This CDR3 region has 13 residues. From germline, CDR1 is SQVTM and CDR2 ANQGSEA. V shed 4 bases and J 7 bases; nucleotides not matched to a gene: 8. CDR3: CSVGQGAANEAFF. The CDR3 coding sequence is TGCAGCGTTGGTCAGGGGGCGGCAAATGAAGCTTTCTTT.

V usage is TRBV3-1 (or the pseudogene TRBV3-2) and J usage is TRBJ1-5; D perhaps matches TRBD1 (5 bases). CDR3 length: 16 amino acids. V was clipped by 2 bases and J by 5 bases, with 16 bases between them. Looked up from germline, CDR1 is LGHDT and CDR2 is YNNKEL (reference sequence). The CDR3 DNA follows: TGTGCCAGCAGCCAATCCCGGGGGGGGACTTATCAGCCCCAGCATTTT. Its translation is CASSQSRGGTYQPQHF.

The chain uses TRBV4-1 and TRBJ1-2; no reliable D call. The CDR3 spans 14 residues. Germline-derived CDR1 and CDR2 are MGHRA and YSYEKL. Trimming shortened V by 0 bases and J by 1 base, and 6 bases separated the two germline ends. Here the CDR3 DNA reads TGCGCCAGCAGCCAAGACGTCCTTAACTATGGCTACACCTTC. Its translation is CASSQDVLNYGYTF.

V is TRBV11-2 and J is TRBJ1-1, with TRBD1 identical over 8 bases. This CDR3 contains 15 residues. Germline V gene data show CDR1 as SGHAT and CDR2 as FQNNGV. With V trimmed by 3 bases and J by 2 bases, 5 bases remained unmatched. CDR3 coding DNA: TGTGCCAGCAGCTTCTTGGGACAGGTAAACACTGAAGCTTTCTTT. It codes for CASSFLGQVNTEAFF.

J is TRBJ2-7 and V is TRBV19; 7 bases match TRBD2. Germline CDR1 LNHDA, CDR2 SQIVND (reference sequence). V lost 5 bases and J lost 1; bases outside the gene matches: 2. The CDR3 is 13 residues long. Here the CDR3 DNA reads TGTGCCAGTAGTGTGGGGGGGTCCTACGAGCAGTACTTC. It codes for CASSVGGSYEQYF.

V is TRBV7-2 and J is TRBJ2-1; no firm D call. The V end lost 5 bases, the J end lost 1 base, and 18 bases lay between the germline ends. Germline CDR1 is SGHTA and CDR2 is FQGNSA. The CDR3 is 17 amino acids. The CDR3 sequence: CASSDFVSRLSYNEQFF. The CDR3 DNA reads TGTGCCAGCAGCGACTTCGTGTCTAGGTTATCCTACAATGAGCAGTTCTTC.

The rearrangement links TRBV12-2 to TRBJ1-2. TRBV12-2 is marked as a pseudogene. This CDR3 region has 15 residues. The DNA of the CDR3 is TGTGCAAGTCGCAAAGAGGCATTCTCCATAAATGGCTACACCTTC. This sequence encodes CASRKEAFSINGYTF.

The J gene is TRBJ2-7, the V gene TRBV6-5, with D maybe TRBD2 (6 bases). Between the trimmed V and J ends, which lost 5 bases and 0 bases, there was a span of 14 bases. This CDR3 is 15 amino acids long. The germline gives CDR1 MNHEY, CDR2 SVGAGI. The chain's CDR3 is CASSRGRGSSYEQYF. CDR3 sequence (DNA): TGTGCCAGCAGTCGGGGTCGGGGGAGCTCCTACGAGCAGTACTTC.

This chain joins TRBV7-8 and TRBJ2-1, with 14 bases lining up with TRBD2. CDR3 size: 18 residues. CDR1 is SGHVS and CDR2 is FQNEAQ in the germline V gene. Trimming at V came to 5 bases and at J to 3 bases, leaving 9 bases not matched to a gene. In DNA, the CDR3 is TGTGCCAGCAGCGAGGGACTAGCGGGAGAATCCCTCTACAATGAGCAGTTCTTC. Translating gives CASSEGLAGESLYNEQFF.

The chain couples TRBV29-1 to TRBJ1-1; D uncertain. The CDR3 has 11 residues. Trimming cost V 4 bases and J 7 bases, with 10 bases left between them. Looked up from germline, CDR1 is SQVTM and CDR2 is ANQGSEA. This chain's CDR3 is CSVVGAGEAFF. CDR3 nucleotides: TGCAGCGTTGTGGGTGCGGGTGAAGCTTTCTTT.

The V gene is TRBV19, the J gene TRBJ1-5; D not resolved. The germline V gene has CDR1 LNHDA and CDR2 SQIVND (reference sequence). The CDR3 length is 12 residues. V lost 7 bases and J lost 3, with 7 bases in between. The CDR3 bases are TGTGCCAGTATCATCCACAATCAGCCCCAGCATTTT. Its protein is CASIIHNQPQHF.

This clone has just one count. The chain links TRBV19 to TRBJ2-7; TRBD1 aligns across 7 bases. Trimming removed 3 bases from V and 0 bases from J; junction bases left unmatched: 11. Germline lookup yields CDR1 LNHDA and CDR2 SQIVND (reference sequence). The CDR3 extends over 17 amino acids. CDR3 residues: CASSIQLGQPRSYEQYF. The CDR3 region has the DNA TGTGCCAGTAGTATCCAGCTGGGACAGCCCCGCTCCTACGAGCAGTACTTC. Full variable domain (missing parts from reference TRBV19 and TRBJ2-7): DGGITQSPKYLFRKEGQNVTLSCEQNLNHDAMYWYRQDPGQGLRLIYYSQIVNDFQKGDIAEGYSVSREKKESFPLTVTSAQKNPTAFYLCASSIQLGQPRSYEQYFGPGTRLTVT.

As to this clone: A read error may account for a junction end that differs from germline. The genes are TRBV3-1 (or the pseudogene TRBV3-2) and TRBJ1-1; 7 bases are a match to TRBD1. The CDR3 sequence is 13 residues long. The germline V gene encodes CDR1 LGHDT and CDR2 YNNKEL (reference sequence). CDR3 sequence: CASTQGTVTEAFF. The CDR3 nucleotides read TGTGCCAGCACCCAAGGGACAGTCACTGAAGCTTTCTTT.

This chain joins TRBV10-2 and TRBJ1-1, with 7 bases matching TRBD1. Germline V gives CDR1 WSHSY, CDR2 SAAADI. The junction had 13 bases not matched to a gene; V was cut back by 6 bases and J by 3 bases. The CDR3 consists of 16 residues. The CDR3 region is CASRLTGIAVDTEAFF. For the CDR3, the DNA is TGCGCCAGCAGATTGACAGGGATCGCGGTGGACACTGAAGCTTTCTTT.

The CDR3 loop reads CATARQGRADTQYF. The CDR3 bases are TGTGCCACCGCCAGACAGGGGAGGGCAGATACGCAGTATTTT. V is TRBV11-2 and J is TRBJ2-3; possibly TRBD1 for D (8 bases). The ends were cut back, 10 bases at V and 4 bases at J, with 18 bases in the middle. Germline assignment: CDR1 SGHAT and CDR2 FQNNGV. The CDR3 extends over 14 amino acids. Together with reference TRBV11-2 and TRBJ2-3, the CDR3 gives the full variable domain: EAGVAQSPRYKIIEKRQSVAFWCNPISGHATLYWYQQILGQGPKLLIQFQNNGVVDDSQLPKDRFSAERLKGVDSTLKIQPAKLEDSAVYLCATARQGRADTQYFGPGTRLTVL.